These T cell receptor beta chains were read from a single sample in a study of quantifying T cell responses using KT2 cells. TCRdb redid the calling of the UMI-ligation and nested PCR reads with MiXCR, one entry per CDR3 protein. Of roughly 38,000 distinct CDR3 sequences in the sample, 17% are singletons; the top ten hold around two fifths. Sequenced sample: PBMCs spiked with cells of the T cell clone KT2. The receptors come from a human donor. CDR3s include the opening cysteine and the closing phenylalanine or tryptophan. Each record gives: V gene, D gene, clone size, J gene, CDR3 DNA, CDR3 protein. A D gene is named only where the DNA matches it firmly. Size tells how often a clone was seen (once, few, many) or the class of an expanded clone, and some rows leave it out.

TRBV20-1	TRBD2	few	TRBJ2-7	TGCAGTGCTAGTGAGGCCAGCGGGGGCCCCAAACGCTACGAGCAGTACTTC	CSASEASGGPKRYEQYF
TRBV11-2	NA	few	TRBJ1-4	TGTGCCAGCAGCTCTTATGGGGGTGGGCACTTCCGGATCTCTAATGAAAAACTGTTTTTT	CASSSYGGGHFRISNEKLFF
TRBV12-3/TRBV12-4	TRBD2	few	TRBJ2-1	TGTGCCAGCAGTCCGACTAGCGGGAGGGTCTCCTACAATGAGCAGTTCTTC	CASSPTSGRVSYNEQFF
TRBV7-2	NA	few	TRBJ2-7	TGTGCCAGCAGCCCAGGATGGGACTCTTCCTACGAGCAGTACTTC	CASSPGWDSSYEQYF
TRBV6-5	NA	NA	TRBJ1-6	TGTGCCAGCCGCGTAGAAGGGAGTGGATATTCACCCCTCCACTTT	CASRVEGSGYSPLHF
TRBV20-1	NA	few	TRBJ1-4	TGCAGTGCTATTAGGGGTGATGAAAAACTGTTTTTT	CSAIRGDEKLFF
TRBV12-3/TRBV12-4	NA	many	TRBJ1-5	TGTGCCAGCAGTTTTACAGGGAGCAATCAGCCCCAGCATTTT	CASSFTGSNQPQHF
TRBV7-6	TRBD2	many	TRBJ2-1	TGTGCCAGCAGCCTGCTCAGGAGTGGCGGGAGTATCGATGAGCAGTTCTTC	CASSLLRSGGSIDEQFF
TRBV14	NA	NA	TRBJ2-1	TGTGCCAGCAGCCAACTACAGGGAAAAAGGCCCTACAATGAGCAGTTCTTC	CASSQLQGKRPYNEQFF
TRBV10-3	NA	few	TRBJ2-7	TGTGCCATCAGTGAGTTGGGCCAGGCCTATACCTACGAGCAGTACTTC	CAISELGQAYTYEQYF